This TCR beta chain was found in a study of cytomegalovirus exposure and HLA in healthy donors. Study-wide background: An earlier analysis found roughly 100 million unique TCR beta sequences from approximately 190 million T cells. Points from the study as a whole: Several of the most significant clusters appeared, in a later analysis, to be linked to common viral pathogens. Earlier results showed most TCR beta V segments being productive about 87% or about 30% of the time. A missense DCLRE1C variant was associated with V- and J-gene trimming of TCR beta chains in a later analysis, and an independent cohort replicated the association.

Primers included in the PCR were 60 Vbeta and 13 Jbeta primers. The table came from immunoSEQ multiplex PCR; TCRdb's copy has only in-frame clones and leaves some out. The sample yields over 100,000 clones, roughly 63% seen once. As to this clone: As yet, its antigen is unknown.

CDR3 length equals 16 residues. The V segment lost 4 bases and the J segment 5 bases; nucleotides outside the gene matches: 12. Looked up from germline, CDR1 is SGHRS and CDR2 is YFSETQ. The sequenced sample was PBMCs. The gene calls are TRBV5-1 and TRBJ2-1, with 7 bases that match TRBD2. This clonotype originated in a man aged 35 to 55 in good health and CMV-seropositive. This CDR3 is CASSPTYGLGHNEQFF. The CDR3 DNA is TGCGCCAGCAGCCCGACTTACGGACTAGGTCACAATGAGCAGTTCTTC.